What follows is one T cell receptor (beta chain) and its context. Its specificity is not known. The CDR3 has 14 amino acids. The germline CDR1 and CDR2 sequences are MNHEY and SVGAGI. V lost 5 bases to trimming and J lost 0 bases, with 11 bases between them. The sample comes from a study of Tregs in tolerant kidney transplant recipients. Thawed PBMCs were FACS-sorted into unstimulated CD4+CD25+CD127- regulatory T cells, CD4+CD25- non-regulatory cells, CD4 and CD8 cells. Study results and caveats: Biological reproducibility was not directly addressed in this study. Nucleotide sequences could not be compared across some patients' samples due to primer changes. Expanding Tregs on activated donor B cells appeared to best identify donor-specific TCRbeta clones.

Only in-frame clones appear in the TCRdb table, and some are missing; sequencing was by immunoSEQ multiplex PCR. The data hold fewer than 80,000 clones, with 85% to 90% observed a single time. This clonotype was obtained from a human donor who received a combined kidney and bone marrow transplant. The input for sequencing was CD4+ T cells from blood, taken before the transplant. V and J are TRBV6-5 and TRBJ2-7, with D maybe TRBD1 (6 bases). The CDR3: CASSHRQASYEQYF. CDR3 in DNA: TGTGCCAGCAGTCACCGACAGGCCTCCTACGAGCAGTACTTC.